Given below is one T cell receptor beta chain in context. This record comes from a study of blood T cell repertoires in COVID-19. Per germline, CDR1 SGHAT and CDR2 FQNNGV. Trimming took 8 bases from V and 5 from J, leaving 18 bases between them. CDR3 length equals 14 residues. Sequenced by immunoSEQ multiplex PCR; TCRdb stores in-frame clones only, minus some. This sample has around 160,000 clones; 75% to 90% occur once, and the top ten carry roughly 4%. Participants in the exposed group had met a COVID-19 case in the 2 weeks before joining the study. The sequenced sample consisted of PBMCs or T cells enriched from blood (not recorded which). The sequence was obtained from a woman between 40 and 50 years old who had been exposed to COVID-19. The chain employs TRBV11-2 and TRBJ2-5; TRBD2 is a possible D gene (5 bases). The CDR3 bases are TGTGCCAGCGCCCTTGCGGGCACTCCGGAGACCCAGTACTTC. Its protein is CASALAGTPETQYF.